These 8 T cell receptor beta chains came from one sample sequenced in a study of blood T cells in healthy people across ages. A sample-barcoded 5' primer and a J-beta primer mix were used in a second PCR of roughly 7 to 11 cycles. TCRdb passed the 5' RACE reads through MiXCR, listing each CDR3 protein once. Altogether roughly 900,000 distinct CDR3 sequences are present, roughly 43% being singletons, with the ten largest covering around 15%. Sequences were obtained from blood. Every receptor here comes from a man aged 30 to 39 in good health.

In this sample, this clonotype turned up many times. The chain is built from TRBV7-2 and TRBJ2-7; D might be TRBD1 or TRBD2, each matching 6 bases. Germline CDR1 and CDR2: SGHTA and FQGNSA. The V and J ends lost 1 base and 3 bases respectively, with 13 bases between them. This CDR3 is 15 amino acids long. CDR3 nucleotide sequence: TGTGCCAGCAGCTTAGACCGGGGGCCCATCTACGAGCAGTACTTC. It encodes CASSLDRGPIYEQYF. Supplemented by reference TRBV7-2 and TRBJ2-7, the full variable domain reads GAGVSQSPSNKVTEKGKDVELRCDPISGHTALYWYRQSLGQGLEFLIYFQGNSAPDKSGLPSDRFSAERTGGSVSTLTIQRTQQEDSAVYLCASSLDRGPIYEQYFGPGTRLTVT.

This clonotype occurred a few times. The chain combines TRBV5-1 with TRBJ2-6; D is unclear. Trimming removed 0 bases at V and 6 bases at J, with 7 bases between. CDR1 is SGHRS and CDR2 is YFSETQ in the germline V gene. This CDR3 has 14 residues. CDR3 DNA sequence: TGCGCCAGCAGCTTGGCGCAGGCGGCCAACGTCCTGACTTTC. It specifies CASSLAQAANVLTF.

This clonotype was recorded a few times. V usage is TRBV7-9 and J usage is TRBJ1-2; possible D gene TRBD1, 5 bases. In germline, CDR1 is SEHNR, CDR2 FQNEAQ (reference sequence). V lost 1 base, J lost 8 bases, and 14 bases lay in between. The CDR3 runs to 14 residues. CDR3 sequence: CASSLEGISRGYTF. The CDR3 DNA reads TGTGCCAGCAGCTTAGAGGGGATCAGCAGGGGCTACACCTTC.

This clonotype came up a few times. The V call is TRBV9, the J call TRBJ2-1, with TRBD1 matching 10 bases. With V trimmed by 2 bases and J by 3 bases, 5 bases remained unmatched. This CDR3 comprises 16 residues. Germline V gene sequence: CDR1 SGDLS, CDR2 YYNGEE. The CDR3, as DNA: TGTGCCAGCAGCGTCGGGACAGGGGCGAACTACAATGAGCAGTTCTTC. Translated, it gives CASSVGTGANYNEQFF.

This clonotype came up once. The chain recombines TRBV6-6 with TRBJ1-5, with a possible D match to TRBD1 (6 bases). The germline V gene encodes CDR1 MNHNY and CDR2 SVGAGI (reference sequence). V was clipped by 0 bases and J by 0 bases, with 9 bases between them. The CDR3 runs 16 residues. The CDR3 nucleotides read TGTGCCAGCAGTTACTCTGCAGGGGATAGCAATCAGCCCCAGCATTTT. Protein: CASSYSAGDSNQPQHF.

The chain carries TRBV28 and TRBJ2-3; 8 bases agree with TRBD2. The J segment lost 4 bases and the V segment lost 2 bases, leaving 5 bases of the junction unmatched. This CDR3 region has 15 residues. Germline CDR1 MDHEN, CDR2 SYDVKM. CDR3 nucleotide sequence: TGTGCCAGCAGTTTACGGGGGGGCCTCGCAGATACGCAGTATTTT. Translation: CASSLRGGLADTQYF.

CDR3 nucleotide sequence: TGTGCCAGCAGTGACAGGGGGTCTAGTGGGGCCAACGTCCTGACTTTC. Amino acids: CASSDRGSSGANVLTF. The chain combines TRBV25-1 with TRBJ2-6; 7 bases map to TRBD1. The CDR3 runs to 16 residues. Germline V gene sequence: CDR1 MGHDK, CDR2 SYGVNS. The trim removed 3 bases at V and 3 bases at J, leaving 5 bases unmatched.

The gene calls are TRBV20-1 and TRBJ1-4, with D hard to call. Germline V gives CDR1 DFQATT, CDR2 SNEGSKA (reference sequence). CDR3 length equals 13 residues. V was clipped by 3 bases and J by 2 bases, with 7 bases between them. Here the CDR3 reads CSASLTTNEKLFF. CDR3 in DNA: TGCAGTGCTAGTCTCACGACTAATGAAAAACTGTTTTTT.